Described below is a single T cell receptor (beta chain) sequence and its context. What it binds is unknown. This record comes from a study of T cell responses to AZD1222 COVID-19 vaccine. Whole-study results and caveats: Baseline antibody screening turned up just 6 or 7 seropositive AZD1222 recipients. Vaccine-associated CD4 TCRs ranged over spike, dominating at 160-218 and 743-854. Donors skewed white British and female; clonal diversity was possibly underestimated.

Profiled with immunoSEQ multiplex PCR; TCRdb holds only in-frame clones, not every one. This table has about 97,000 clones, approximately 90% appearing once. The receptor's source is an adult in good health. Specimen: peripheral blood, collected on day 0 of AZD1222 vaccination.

The CDR3 reads CASSFLNTEAFF. The CDR3 DNA reads TGTGCCAGCAGCTTTCTGAACACTGAAGCTTTCTTT. This chain uses TRBV7-9 with TRBJ1-1; D is ambiguous. V dropped 3 bases and J dropped 0 bases, with 2 bases sitting between them. The germline V gene has CDR1 SEHNR and CDR2 FQNEAQ (reference sequence). This CDR3 contains 12 residues.